This T cell receptor beta chain was captured in a study of blood T cell repertoires in COVID-19 (dated by TCRdb to the early 2020s). Regarding the research as a whole: Samples from collaborators originated in the United States, Italy and Spain and spanned both the acute and convalescent phases of COVID-19. The material from the prospective study consisted of cDNA or gDNA derived from T cells, B-cell-depleted T cells, or PBMCs. Subjects who had been exposed to COVID-19, were actively infected with it, or had recovered from it provided the deeply sampled blood TCRbeta repertoires that made up the dataset. The repertoires were made available in a free public database intended to serve as a resource for research on the immune response to SARS-CoV-2. Samples were obtained from the ongoing ImmuneRACE study (first 160 participants) and from approximately 1,200 subjects provided by 6 global collaborators. A de-identified subject ID, COVID-19 status, age in years and sex were almost always included in the sample metadata. Where available, HLA class I and class II types were obtained from metadata supplied by the sample provider rather than from assay-based typing. Study-wide conclusions, independent of this receptor: The quantity of clinical and demographic metadata differed by source and by participant and was supplied without curation.

Another Seattle source contributed samples from volunteer blood donors who had recovered from COVID-19. Whole blood was collected in K2EDTA tubes by collaborating institutions according to the institutions' own protocols. For TCRbeta analysis, collaborator samples were shipped as frozen whole blood, as isolated PBMCs, or as DNA extracted from either sample type. Relative to germline, V is 7 bases shorter and J is 7 bases shorter, with 13 bases between their ends. The cysteine opens and the phenylalanine closes a CDR3 of 12 amino acids. Just CDR3 DNA is preserved here, 36 bases in frame from base 1. TCRbeta CDR3 regions were amplified from genomic DNA by means of the immunoSEQ Assay, a bias-controlled multiplex PCR. On the authors' methods: The number of nucleated cells in each sample was estimated from the amplification of reference gene primers within the assay. To quantify the absolute abundance of each unique TCRbeta CDR3 rearrangement, sequence reads were collapsed and filtered. For each sample, productive Simpson clonality was calculated as the square root of Simpson's diversity index across productive rearrangements. TCRdb retrieved this table from immuneACCESS and kept in-frame rearrangements only. Not all clones are present; in checked studies, unresolved V genes account for under half, and no reason is known for the remainder. The V and J calls and clone size come from that table; D and trimming were worked out from the DNA. The sample table shows 200,000 to 300,000 clones, and 75% to 90% are seen once. The leading ten clones occupy 3% of the sample.

Details on this clone: Its antigen is still unknown. Base qualities are not at hand, and no much larger clone is one base apart.

The chain is made from TRBV12-3 or TRBV12-4 and TRBJ1-1; the D gene is perhaps TRBD1, from 5 matching bases. The sequenced material came from peripheral blood. This receptor was identified in a woman aged 30 to 39 who had recovered from COVID-19. The CDR3 reads CASTVLGGEAFF. In nucleotides, the sequence is TGTGCCAGCACAGTTCTGGGGGGTGAAGCTTTCTTT.